The 9 T cell receptor beta chains listed next were all sequenced from one sample in a study of blood T cell repertoires in COVID-19. Profiled with immunoSEQ multiplex PCR; TCRdb holds only in-frame clones, not every one. The profile shows about 380,000 clones, around 87% of them singletons. The specimen was PBMCs or T cells enriched from blood (not recorded which). The receptors shown here come from a man aged 25 to 40 who had recovered from COVID-19.

The sample holds one count of this clone. CDR3 coding DNA: TGTGCCAGCAGTATAACAGGGACGGGGAACACTGAAGCTTTCTTT. This sequence encodes CASSITGTGNTEAFF. The V and J genes are TRBV6-2 or TRBV6-3 and TRBJ1-1; a weak D match, TRBD1 (6 bases). This CDR3 contains 15 residues. Trimming took 5 bases from V and 1 from J, leaving 14 bases between them. Per germline, CDR1 MNHEY and CDR2 SVGEGT.

This clone was seen more than once but under ten times. V usage is TRBV13 and J usage is TRBJ1-5, with TRBD1 identical over 7 bases. The CDR3 extends over 12 amino acids. The germline V gene encodes CDR1 PRHDT and CDR2 FYEKMQ (reference sequence). J was trimmed by 8 bases and V by 5 bases; bases with no gene match: 3. CDR3 sequence reads: CASSTQGEPQHF. The CDR3 region has the DNA TGTGCCAGCAGCACGCAGGGGGAGCCCCAGCATTTT. Drawing the rest from reference TRBV13 and TRBJ1-5, the complete variable domain is AAGVIQSPRHLIKEKRETATLKCYPIPRHDTVYWYQQGPGQDPQFLISFYEKMQSDKGSIPDRFSAQQFSDYHSELNMSSLELGDSALYFCASSTQGEPQHFGDGTRLSIL.

The chain carries TRBV18 and TRBJ1-1; tentatively, D is TRBD1 (6 bases). The CDR3 consists of 15 residues. Germline loops: CDR1 KGHSH, CDR2 LQKENI. With 3 bases removed from V and 1 base from J, the gap between germline ends came to 12 bases. The CDR3 region is CASSPPQGRNTEAFF. The CDR3, as DNA: TGTGCCAGCTCACCTCCGCAGGGGCGGAACACTGAAGCTTTCTTT. Together with reference TRBV18 and TRBJ1-1, the CDR3 gives the full variable domain: NAGVMQNPRHLVRRRGQEARLRCSPMKGHSHVYWYRQLPEEGLKFMVYLQKENIIDESGMPKERFSAEFPKEGPSILRIQQVVRGDSAAYFCASSPPQGRNTEAFFGQGTRLTVV.

The CDR3 is CASSQIGGYNEQFF. The CDR3 region has the DNA TGTGCCAGCAGCCAAATAGGGGGTTACAATGAGCAGTTCTTC. V and J are TRBV11-2 and TRBJ2-1; possible D gene TRBD1, 6 bases. The CDR3 is 14 amino acids. V dropped 5 bases and J dropped 4 bases, with 12 bases sitting between them. Germline V gene lookup returns CDR1 SGHAT and CDR2 FQNNGV. Drawing the rest from reference TRBV11-2 and TRBJ2-1, the complete variable domain is EAGVAQSPRYKIIEKRQSVAFWCNPISGHATLYWYQQILGQGPKLLIQFQNNGVVDDSQLPKDRFSAERLKGVDSTLKIQPAKLEDSAVYLCASSQIGGYNEQFFGPGTRLTVL.

The chain has TRBV2 and TRBJ2-3, with D maybe TRBD2 (6 bases). The CDR3 runs 13 residues. Germline CDR1 and CDR2: SNHLY and FYNNEI. V was cut by 8 bases and J by 3 bases, with 12 bases left in between. The CDR3 coding sequence is TGTGCCAGCGGAGGGATAGGGACAGATACGCAGTATTTT. Amino acid sequence: CASGGIGTDTQYF.

The rearrangement joins TRBV7-6 to TRBJ1-1; D gene unclear. The CDR3 is made up of 13 amino acids. Trimming took off 4 bases at V and 4 bases at J, with 10 bases between the two ends. Germline V gene sequence: CDR1 SGHVS, CDR2 FNYEAQ. The chain's CDR3 is CASSSGLGTEAFF. The CDR3 bases are TGTGCCAGCAGCTCGGGTTTGGGCACTGAAGCTTTCTTT.

CDR3 loop: CASGPYSQPQHF. The CDR3 nucleotides read TGTGCTAGTGGCCCGTACAGTCAGCCCCAGCATTTT. The chain is built from TRBV12-5 and TRBJ1-5; D is undetermined. V lost 6 bases and J lost 6, with 9 bases in between. The CDR3 sequence is 12 residues long. Looked up from germline, CDR1 is LGHNT and CDR2 is FRNRAP.

The chain couples TRBV27 to TRBJ1-1; 9 bases agree with TRBD1. Germline V gene sequence: CDR1 MNHEY, CDR2 SMNVEV (reference sequence). V was pared by 3 bases and J by 7 bases, with 6 bases of the junction left unmatched. CDR3 size: 14 residues. The CDR3 region has the DNA TGTGCCAGCAGTTTTCCCGACAGGGGGGGTGAAGCTTTCTTT. It specifies CASSFPDRGGEAFF.

The V gene is TRBV10-1, the J gene TRBJ2-7, with 7 bases matching TRBD1. The germline V gene encodes CDR1 WNHNN and CDR2 SYGVQD (reference sequence). Trimming cost V 3 bases and J 1 base; bases outside gene matches: 3. This CDR3 contains 14 residues. The CDR3, as DNA: TGCGCCAGCAGTGATGGGACAGCATCCTACGAGCAGTACTTC. Translation: CASSDGTASYEQYF.